A single sample is the source of the 17 T cell receptor beta chains below, sequenced in a study of T cell changes during pregnancy in multiple sclerosis. TCRdb's copy holds only in-frame clones and misses some; the assay was immunoSEQ multiplex PCR. The top ten hold less than 2% of the sample, which has around 110,000 clones, 92% seen once. The sample consisted of peripheral blood, taken in the third trimester of pregnancy. These receptors all come from a female donor with multiple sclerosis, enrolled in a pregnancy study.

J is TRBJ1-2 and V is TRBV29-1; D call uncertain. The CDR3 totals 14 residues. Trimming left V 2 bases short and J 4 bases short, with 14 bases between. The germline CDR1 and CDR2 sequences are SQVTM and ANQGSEA. CDR3 nucleotides: TGCAGCGTTGAACTCCCAGGCCGCCCCTATGGCTACACCTTC. It specifies CSVELPGRPYGYTF.

V and J are TRBV6-1 and TRBJ1-5, with D unclear. The CDR3 covers 14 residues. Trimming removed 4 bases at V and 2 bases at J, with 9 bases between. CDR1 is MNHNS and CDR2 is SASEGT in the germline V gene. The DNA of the CDR3 is TGTGCCAGCAGTGGGCGGATCGGCAATCAGCCCCAGCATTTT. Translating gives CASSGRIGNQPQHF.

The chain is built from TRBV30 and TRBJ1-6, with TRBD1 identical over 9 bases. CDR1 and CDR2 from the germline V gene are GTSNPN and SVGIG (reference sequence). Trimming took 1 base from V and 9 from J; bases not matched to a gene: 7. The CDR3 spans 15 residues. The CDR3 DNA sequence: TGTGCCTGGAGTGCGCCCACAGGGGGCTTTTCACCCCTCCACTTT. Amino acids: CAWSAPTGGFSPLHF.

The chain links TRBV5-5 to TRBJ2-7, with 7 bases fitting TRBD1. V gave up 3 bases and J gave up 4 bases; unmatched junction bases: 7. Per the germline V gene, CDR1 is SGHKS and CDR2 is YYEKEE (reference sequence). CDR3 size: 14 residues. CDR3 residues: CASSSHRGAYEQYF. CDR3 bases: TGTGCCAGCAGCTCACACAGGGGCGCGTACGAGCAGTACTTC.

Here the CDR3 DNA reads TGTGCCTGGAGTGTGGGGCGAATCAATCAGCCCCAGCATTTT. This encodes CAWSVGRINQPQHF. This chain uses TRBV30 with TRBJ1-5; D might be TRBD1 (5 bases). The CDR3 contains 14 residues. The ends were cut back, 0 bases at V and 3 bases at J, with 9 bases in the middle. CDR1 is GTSNPN, CDR2 SVGIG, per germline (reference sequence).

The rearrangement joins TRBV5-6 to TRBJ1-2; possible D gene TRBD1, 5 bases. CDR1 is SGHDT, CDR2 YYEEEE, per germline. The length of the CDR3 is 13 residues. V lost 6 bases, J lost 3 bases, and 12 bases lay in between. The CDR3 protein is CASTLGRDYGYTF. The CDR3 region has the DNA TGTGCCAGCACCCTCGGCAGGGACTATGGCTACACCTTC.

The rearrangement links TRBV5-4 to TRBJ2-3, with D perhaps TRBD2 (6 bases). Germline lookup yields CDR1 SGHNT and CDR2 YYREEE (reference sequence). The CDR3 has 17 residues. V was pared by 3 bases and J by 2 bases, with 19 bases between. CDR3 in DNA: TGTGCCAGCAGCTCGAGGGTCGGGGTAGCGGACACAGATACGCAGTATTTT. It translates to CASSSRVGVADTDTQYF.

This clone was picked up one time. The V call is TRBV11-2, the J call TRBJ1-2, with TRBD1 as a possible D gene (5 bases). This CDR3 has 15 residues. Germline-derived CDR1 and CDR2 are SGHAT and FQNNGV. Trimming pared 5 bases from V and 8 bases from J, leaving 21 bases between. CDR3 residues: CASSLDLVAGNGYTF. CDR3 bases: TGTGCCAGCAGCCTCGATTTAGTAGCAGGGAACGGCTACACCTTC. The full variable domain, rest sourced from reference TRBV11-2 and TRBJ1-2, is EAGVAQSPRYKIIEKRQSVAFWCNPISGHATLYWYQQILGQGPKLLIQFQNNGVVDDSQLPKDRFSAERLKGVDSTLKIQPAKLEDSAVYLCASSLDLVAGNGYTFGSGTRLTVV.

The chain couples TRBV2 to TRBJ1-3; TRBD1 agrees at 7 bases. In germline, CDR1 is SNHLY, CDR2 FYNNEI. The V gene end was trimmed by 5 bases and the J gene end by 1 base; junction bases not matched to a gene: 11. The CDR3 runs 17 residues. CDR3 loop: CASSSLVTGHSGNTIYF. CDR3 coding DNA: TGTGCCAGCAGTTCACTCGTGACAGGGCATTCTGGAAACACCATATATTTT.

The chain employs TRBV2 and TRBJ1-1; TRBD1 matches at 10 bases. The trim removed 8 bases at V and 6 bases at J, leaving 9 bases unmatched. Germline CDR1 is SNHLY and CDR2 is FYNNEI. This CDR3 region has 14 residues. This chain's CDR3 is CASQSGGQGSEAFF. The CDR3 bases are TGTGCCAGCCAGTCGGGGGGACAGGGGTCTGAAGCTTTCTTT.

The chain couples TRBV4-1 to TRBJ2-3, with 7 nucleotides matching TRBD2. Trimming at V came to 1 base and at J to 0 bases, leaving 7 bases not matched to a gene. This CDR3 is built from 17 residues. Germline-derived CDR1 and CDR2 are MGHRA and YSYEKL. The CDR3, as DNA: TGCGCCAGCAGCCAAGTGCCTAGCGGACTGAGCACAGATACGCAGTATTTT. Its protein is CASSQVPSGLSTDTQYF.

This chain joins TRBV28 and TRBJ1-5, with D unclear. Per germline, CDR1 MDHEN and CDR2 SYDVKM. Trimming removed 4 bases at V and 3 bases at J, with 4 bases between. This CDR3 contains 12 residues. For the CDR3, the DNA is TGTGCCAGCAGTTCCCTCAATCAGCCCCAGCATTTT. Translated, it gives CASSSLNQPQHF.

This clone occurred a few times. The chain carries TRBV27 and TRBJ2-4; D is unresolved. The germline V and J ends were trimmed by 1 base and 5 bases, with 12 bases remaining between them. The CDR3 is 15 residues long. Germline CDR1 and CDR2: MNHEY and SMNVEV (reference sequence). The CDR3 loop is CASSLYSGPENIQYF. CDR3 nucleotides: TGTGCCAGCAGTTTATATTCTGGGCCCGAAAACATTCAGTACTTC.

The rearrangement links TRBV6-1 to TRBJ2-7; D may be TRBD2 (6 bases). The CDR3 covers 13 residues. V lost 5 bases, J lost 1 base, and 9 bases lay in between. Per germline, CDR1 MNHNS and CDR2 SASEGT. The DNA of the CDR3 is TGTGCCAGCAGTCCTGGAGGGTCCTACGAGCAGTACTTC. It specifies CASSPGGSYEQYF.

CDR3: CASSFTPEATEAFF. The DNA of the CDR3 is TGCGCCAGCAGCTTTACGCCCGAGGCCACTGAAGCTTTCTTT. J is TRBJ1-1 and V is TRBV5-1; the D is unclear. Germline values: CDR1 SGHRS, CDR2 YFSETQ. Trimming shortened V by 2 bases and J by 4 bases, and 12 bases separated the two germline ends. The CDR3 is 14 amino acids.

The genes are TRBV6-6 and TRBJ2-3, with 13 bases aligning to TRBD2. The CDR3 has 15 amino acids. The ends lost 7 bases at V and 2 bases at J; junction bases unmatched: 3. CDR1 is MNHNY and CDR2 is SVGAGI in the germline V gene (reference sequence). For the CDR3, the DNA is TGTGCCAGCATGGGACTAGCGGGATCCACAGATACGCAGTATTTT. Protein sequence: CASMGLAGSTDTQYF.

The genes are TRBV27 and TRBJ2-3; D gene unclear. The V end was cut by 2 bases, the J end by 6 bases, with 12 bases between. The germline V gene encodes CDR1 MNHEY and CDR2 SMNVEV (reference sequence). This CDR3 region has 14 residues. CDR3 sequence reads: CASSLGRPADTQYF. In DNA, the CDR3 is TGTGCCAGCAGTTTAGGCAGGCCGGCGGATACGCAGTATTTT.